The entry that follows covers one TCR beta chain sequence. These data belong to a study of T cells of healthy individuals. TCRdb re-derived calls from the 5' RACE reads in MiXCR, one entry per CDR3 protein. The data hold nearly 100,000 distinct CDR3 sequences, with approximately 18% observed a single time. This clonotype was obtained from a human donor in good health.

CDR3 sequence: CASSLRVGTGGSYEQYF. The CDR3 DNA sequence: TGTGCCAGCAGTTTGAGGGTAGGGACTGGTGGCTCCTACGAGCAGTACTTC. The V gene is TRBV28, the J gene TRBJ2-7; tentatively, D is TRBD2 (6 bases). Trimming shortened V by 3 bases and J by 0 bases, and 18 bases separated the two germline ends. This CDR3 has 17 amino acids. Germline loops: CDR1 MDHEN, CDR2 SYDVKM.